The rows below give T cell receptor beta chains drawn from one sample of a study of identifying expanded T cells in peripheral blood. Profiling relied on immunoSEQ multiplex PCR, and the TCRdb table lists in-frame clones only, not all of them. The sample records approximately 110,000 clones, about 88% being singletons. Material: blood. The source of these receptors is a person between 18 and 69 years old in good health. Both conserved end residues are part of each CDR3. D genes are given only for firm matches. Part of the rows lack a size; the others show once, few, many or a class for expanded clones.

TRBJ2-7 TRBV28 - TRBD2 TGTGCCAGCGGGGGGGAGGGAGTACGTAACTACGAGCAGTACTTC CASGGEGVRNYEQYF
TRBJ2-3 TRBV7-2 - TRBD2 TGTGCCAGCAGCTTAATTCGACTAGCGGGGGGCCGGGGTACGCAGTATTTT CASSLIRLAGGRGTQYF
TRBJ1-2 TRBV29-1 - - TGCAGCGGGGGGGGAAACTATGGCTACACCTTC CSGGGNYGYTF
TRBJ2-7 TRBV30 - - TGTGCCTGGAGTGTATACCACCGGGGCTACGAGCAGTACTTC CAWSVYHRGYEQYF
TRBJ2-3 TRBV6-6 - - TGTGCCAGCAGTTACAGAGGACTAACTAGCACAGATACGCAGTATTTT CASSYRGLTSTDTQYF
TRBJ2-3 TRBV10-3 few - TGTGCCATCAGTGAACAGGGTTCTTCCGGTACGCAGTATTTT CAISEQGSSGTQYF
TRBJ2-3 TRBV11-2 - - TGTGCCAGCAGCTTATTATCGGCGGTGGGGAGCACAGATACGCAGTATTTT CASSLLSAVGSTDTQYF
TRBJ1-5 TRBV27 - - TGTGCCAGCAGTTTTGGCGGGGGGCCCCAGCATTTT CASSFGGGPQHF
TRBJ2-1 TRBV7-6 - TRBD2 TGTGCCAGCAGCTTAGCGCTAGCGGGGGGGAAGCAGTTCTTC CASSLALAGGKQFF
TRBJ1-4 TRBV5-4 - - TGTGCCAGCAGCTTTGGGGGCCTTAATGAAAAACTGTTTTTT CASSFGGLNEKLFF
TRBJ2-1 TRBV14 - - TGTGCCAGCAGCCCCAATCACGGAGGGGGCTTTAGCTCCTACAATGAGCAGTTCTTC CASSPNHGGGFSSYNEQFF
TRBJ2-7 TRBV4-1 - TRBD1 TGCGCCAGCAGACGGACAGGGGCCGTCGAGCAGTACTTC CASRRTGAVEQYF
TRBJ2-3 TRBV7-2 - - TGTGCCAGCAGGAGGGATAGCACAGATACGCAGTATTTT CASRRDSTDTQYF
TRBJ2-2 TRBV9 - - TGTGCCAGCAGCCTACTACCCGAAGGGACCGGGGAGCTGTTTTTT CASSLLPEGTGELFF
TRBJ2-3 TRBV11-2 once TRBD2 TGTGCCAGCAGCTTAGGACTAGCGGGGGGGAGGGATACGCAGTATTTT CASSLGLAGGRDTQYF
TRBJ2-2 TRBV14 once - TGTGCCAGCAGCCAAGTGGTCGGGAGATTGGGCGGGGAGCTGTTTTTT CASSQVVGRLGGELFF
TRBJ1-1 TRBV12-5 - - TGTGCTAGTGGTTCCCAGGGACTCGCTGAAGCTTTCTTT CASGSQGLAEAFF
TRBJ2-5 TRBV6-1 - TRBD1 TGTGCCAGCAGCCGGGACAGGGGAGAGACCCAGTACTTC CASSRDRGETQYF
TRBJ1-4 TRBV18 - - TGTGCCAGCTCACGGGGATTTAATGAAAAACTGTTTTTT CASSRGFNEKLFF
TRBJ2-5 TRBV7-9 - - TGTGCCAGCAGCTTAGCGACGGTAGCAGAGACCCAGTACTTC CASSLATVAETQYF
TRBJ2-2 TRBV11-2 - - TGTGCCAGCAGCTTACGGGTAACCGGGGAGCTGTTTTTT CASSLRVTGELFF
TRBJ2-7 TRBV6-6 - - TGTGCCAGCAGTGTCCAGCCCTCCTACGAGCAGTACTTC CASSVQPSYEQYF
TRBJ1-2 TRBV28 - - TGTGCCAGCAGCCCCTTATTCGGGGGCCTTGGCTACACCTTC CASSPLFGGLGYTF
TRBJ1-1 TRBV13 - - TGTGCCAGCAGCCACGGGAACACTGAAGCTTTCTTT CASSHGNTEAFF
TRBJ2-3 TRBV18 - TRBD2 TGTGCCAGCTCACCACCCGCGGGAGGCACAGATACGCAGTATTTT CASSPPAGGTDTQYF
TRBJ2-6 TRBV5-6 - - TGTGCCAGCACCTCCCAGGCGAGCTCTGGGGCCAACGTCCTGACTTTC CASTSQASSGANVLTF
TRBJ2-7 TRBV7-7 - - TGTGCCAGCAGCTTAAGGTCCGGTTACGAGCAGTACTTC CASSLRSGYEQYF
TRBJ2-7 TRBV5-8 - TRBD2 TGTGCCAGCAGCCTACTCATAAGCGGGAGTTCCTACGAGCAGTACTTC CASSLLISGSSYEQYF
TRBJ2-5 TRBV7-2 - - TGTGCCAGCAGCTTAGGGGTCGGAGGGCTAGAGACCCAGTACTTC CASSLGVGGLETQYF
TRBJ2-7 TRBV11-2 - TRBD1 TGTGCCAGCAGCTTGACAGGGATCTACGAGCAGTACTTC CASSLTGIYEQYF
TRBJ1-4 TRBV4-2 - - TGTGCCAGCAGCCAAGAAGGGGATTCAACTAATGAAAAACTGTTTTTT CASSQEGDSTNEKLFF
TRBJ1-5 TRBV18 - TRBD1 TGTGCCAGCTCAGTGGACAGGGATTACAATCAGCCCCAGCATTTT CASSVDRDYNQPQHF
TRBJ2-1 TRBV9 - - TGTGCCAGCAGCGAGAGGCTCACCTACAATGAGCAGTTCTTC CASSERLTYNEQFF
TRBJ1-5 TRBV21-1 - - TGTGCCAGCAGCAAATCCCTGGACAGGGAACAGCCCCAGCATTTT CASSKSLDREQPQHF
TRBJ2-6 TRBV5-4 - TRBD1 TGTGCCAGCAGCTTGGACAGGGGTGGGGCCAACGTCCTGACTTTC CASSLDRGGANVLTF
TRBJ2-3 TRBV4-1 - - TGCGCCAGCAGCCCTCCGGGAGACAGCGAAGATACGCAGTATTTT CASSPPGDSEDTQYF
TRBJ2-4 TRBV5-1 - TRBD1 TGCGCCAGCAGCGCTACAGGGGGCTTCCAGTACTTC CASSATGGFQYF
TRBJ2-1 TRBV6-4 once TRBD2 TGTGCCAGCAGTGACAGCGGGAGCCCCTACAATGAGCAGTTCTTC CASSDSGSPYNEQFF